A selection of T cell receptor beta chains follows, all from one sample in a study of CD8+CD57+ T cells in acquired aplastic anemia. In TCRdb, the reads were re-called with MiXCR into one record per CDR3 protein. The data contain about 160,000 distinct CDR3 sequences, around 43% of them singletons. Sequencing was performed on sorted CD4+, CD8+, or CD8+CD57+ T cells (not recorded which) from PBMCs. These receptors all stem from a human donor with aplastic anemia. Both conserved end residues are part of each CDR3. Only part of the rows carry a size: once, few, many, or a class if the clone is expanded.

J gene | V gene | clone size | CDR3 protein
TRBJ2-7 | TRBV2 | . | CASSAGTSGSWVRRDEQYF
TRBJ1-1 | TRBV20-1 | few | CSAESDKGTEAFF
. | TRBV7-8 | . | CASSLAGGPWNEQFF
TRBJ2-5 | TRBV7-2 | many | CASSLDHSGEGQYF
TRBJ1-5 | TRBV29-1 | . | CSVQGRNQPQHF
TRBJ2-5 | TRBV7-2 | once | CASSPLWGETQYF
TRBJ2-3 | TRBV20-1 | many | CSAMGPSTDTQYF
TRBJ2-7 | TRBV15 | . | CATSRGRGQGAHEQYF
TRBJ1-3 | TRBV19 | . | CASSTRTGNTIYF
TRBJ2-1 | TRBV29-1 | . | CSSSRGDIDEQFF
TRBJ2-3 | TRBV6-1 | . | CASSGSGSGTDTQYF
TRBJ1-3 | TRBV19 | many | CASSIPGQGARGNTIYF
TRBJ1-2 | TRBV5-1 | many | CASSEDRFNYGYTF
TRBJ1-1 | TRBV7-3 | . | CASSPGPSAFF
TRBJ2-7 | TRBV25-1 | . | CASSQAGQGPSSSYEQHF
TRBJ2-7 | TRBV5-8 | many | CASSLEISYEQYF
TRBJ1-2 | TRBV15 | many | CATSREGGAGGYTF
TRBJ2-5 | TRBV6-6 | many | CASSYSRPNQETQYF
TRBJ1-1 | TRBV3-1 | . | CASSQEFRGEGEAFF
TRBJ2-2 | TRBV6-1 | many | CASRLTGVTGELFF
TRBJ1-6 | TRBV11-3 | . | CASGQGHNSPLHF
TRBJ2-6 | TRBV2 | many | CAGRRISGANVLTF
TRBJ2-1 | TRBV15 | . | CATSIGTLGYNEQFF
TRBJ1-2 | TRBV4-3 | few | CASSQDPSVLNYGYTF
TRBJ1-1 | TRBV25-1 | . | CASSTTANTEAFF
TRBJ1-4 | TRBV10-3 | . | CAISERGSAGREKLFF
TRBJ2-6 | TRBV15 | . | CATSRDRQSGANVLTF
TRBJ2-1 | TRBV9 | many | CASSDVGGNEQFF
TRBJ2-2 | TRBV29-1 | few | CSVGLTGELFF
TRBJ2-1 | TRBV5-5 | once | CANSSKGQGNEQFF
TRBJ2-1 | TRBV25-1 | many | CASSPKGLPYNEQFF
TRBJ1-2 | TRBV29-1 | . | CSVEGVYGYTF
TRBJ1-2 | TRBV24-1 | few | CATSAGTNYGYTF
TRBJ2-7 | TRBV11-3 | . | CASSLKSEQYF
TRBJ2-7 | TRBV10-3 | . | CAISEIGGQGSEQYF
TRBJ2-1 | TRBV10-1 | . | CASGGAVEQFF
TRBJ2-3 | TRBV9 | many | CASSVGAATSTDTQYF
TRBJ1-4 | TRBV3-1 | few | CASSHRRANEKLFF
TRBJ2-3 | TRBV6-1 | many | CASSARTRSTDTQYF
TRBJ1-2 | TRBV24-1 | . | CASSPETVNYGYTF
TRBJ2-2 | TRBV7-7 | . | CASSPGSSGELFF
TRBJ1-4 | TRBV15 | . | CASSAGTPPLVRIF
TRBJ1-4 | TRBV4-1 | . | CASSQSTGVNEKLFF
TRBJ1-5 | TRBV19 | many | CACSTSGHFNSNQPQHF
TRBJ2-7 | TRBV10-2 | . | CASSYDLGVSYEQYF
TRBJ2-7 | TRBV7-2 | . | CASSRGTYEQYF
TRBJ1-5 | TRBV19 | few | CASRTRTGLEPQHF
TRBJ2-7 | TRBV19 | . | CASKGQGPGVNEQYF
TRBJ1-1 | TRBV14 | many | CASSQQLETEAFF
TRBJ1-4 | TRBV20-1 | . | CSAPPASGTNEKLFF
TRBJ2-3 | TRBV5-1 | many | CASSSGTGDTDTQYF
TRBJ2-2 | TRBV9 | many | CASSANQGAPGELFF
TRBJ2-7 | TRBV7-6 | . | CASSLALDRTYYEQYF
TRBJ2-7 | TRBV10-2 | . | CASRRAGGQYEQYF
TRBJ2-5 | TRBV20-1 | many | CSASLASGGAHETQYF